Reported below is one TCR beta chain. Its antigen is currently unknown. Stable disease denoted Graves' hyperthyroidism without ophthalmopathy progression within 18 months. Regions amplified from RNA transcripts were the TCR beta CDR3 regions. HTBI primers drove first-round RT-PCR of the TCR CDR3. One entry per CDR3 protein, called by TCRdb with MiXCR from the multiplex PCR reads. The sample consists of 350,000 to 500,000 distinct CDR3 sequences, around 13% of them appearing once. This record comes from a study of T cells in Graves' hyperthyroidism and ophthalmopathy. Study-level findings and limits: Ophthalmopathy was distinguished from stable hyperthyroidism by 13 V-J signatures.

The source material was blood. The sequence was obtained from a woman between 18 and 30 years old with Graves' hyperthyroidism.

CDR3 protein: CASSPIAGTKNIQYF. Written as DNA, the CDR3 is TGTGCCAGCAGCCCCATTGCGGGGACCAAAAACATTCAGTACTTC. The chain is built from TRBV11-2 and TRBJ2-4; D is possibly TRBD2 (6 bases). The CDR3 has 15 amino acids. From germline, CDR1 is SGHAT and CDR2 FQNNGV. Trimming removed 5 bases from V and 2 bases from J, with 13 bases in between.